Following are 5 T cell receptor beta chains from one sample sequenced in a study of shared clonotypes between healthy human individuals. Clones were sequenced by immunoSEQ multiplex PCR, and TCRdb holds only the in-frame ones, with some missing. The sample yields approximately 940,000 clones, about 80% seen once. The source material was memory CD4+ T cells sorted from blood. Noted subset: CD45RA-negative fraction. The receptors shown here come from a man in his late teens or twenties in good health.

The chain carries TRBV5-1 and TRBJ1-5; D remains unclear. The germline gives CDR1 SGHRS, CDR2 YFSETQ. The V end was cut by 4 bases, the J end by 6 bases, with 11 bases between. This CDR3 is built from 13 residues. CDR3 in amino acids: CASSPEGSQPQHF. The CDR3 nucleotides are TGCGCCAGCAGCCCGGAAGGCTCTCAGCCCCAGCATTTT.

The rearrangement uses TRBV18 and TRBJ2-7, with D possibly TRBD1 on 5 matching bases. The CDR3 contains 14 residues. Germline V CDR1 and CDR2: KGHSH, LQKENI. V was shortened by 2 bases and J by 2 bases, with 10 bases between the two germline ends. CDR3 DNA sequence: TGTGCCAGCTCACCATCACAGGACGCCTACGAGCAGTACTTC. Residues: CASSPSQDAYEQYF.

This clone was detected only a few times. The chain uses TRBV10-3 and TRBJ2-7, with D possibly being TRBD2 (6 bases). The V and J ends lost 7 bases and 7 bases respectively, with 11 bases between them. Germline values: CDR1 ENHRY, CDR2 SYGVKD. The CDR3 has 11 residues. CDR3 sequence: CAINEAGEQYF. The CDR3 DNA reads TGTGCCATCAACGAGGCGGGGGAGCAGTACTTC.

The V and J genes are TRBV30 and TRBJ2-5; possibly TRBD2 for D (6 bases). TRBJ2-7 explains the end of the DNA better; the J call may be wrong. Germline lookup yields CDR1 GTSNPN and CDR2 SVGIG (reference sequence). CDR3 size: 14 residues. The CDR3 DNA is TGTGCCTGGACATCGGGAGTAGCGGCCTACGAGCAGTACTTC. Translation: CAWTSGVAAYEQYF.

The chain combines TRBV6-6 with TRBJ2-3, with D tentatively TRBD2 (5 bases). This CDR3 has 13 residues. Germline V gene sequence: CDR1 MNHNY, CDR2 SVGAGI (reference sequence). V dropped 6 bases and J dropped 4 bases, with 11 bases sitting between them. The CDR3 DNA reads as TGTGCCAGCAGGGACTCGAGCGCAGATACGCAGTATTTT. It specifies CASRDSSADTQYF.